One sample yielded the 13 T cell receptor beta chains listed below, sequenced in a study of molecular identifiers for immune sequencing clone quantification. From the PCR reads, TCRdb called clonotypes with MiXCR, one entry per CDR3 protein. The sample consists of 300,000 to 350,000 distinct CDR3 sequences, 20% to 25% of them appearing once. The specimen was naive CD8+ T cells from blood, with Jurkat cell RNA spiked in. Indicated subset: FACS-sorted CD8+CD4-CCR7+CD45RA+ naive T cells. These receptors all stem from a human donor in good health. Some libraries in this study had Jurkat cell RNA spiked in.

In this sample, this clonotype turned up many times. The rearrangement uses TRBV7-9 and TRBJ2-2; D gene ambiguous. The CDR3 spans 14 residues. V shed 2 bases and J shed 0 bases, with 4 bases lying between them. From germline, CDR1 is SEHNR and CDR2 FQNEAQ (reference sequence). CDR3 protein: CASSLPTNTGELFF. The CDR3 DNA reads as TGTGCCAGCAGCTTACCTACGAACACCGGGGAGCTGTTTTTT.

Concerning this clonotype: A read error may be the cause here, since a much bigger clone is one base away. This chain uses TRBV4-1 with TRBJ1-1; D remains unclear. CDR3 length: 13 residues. Germline loops: CDR1 MGHRA, CDR2 YSYEKL. The CDR3 DNA reads TGCGCCAGCGGCCAAGGGCCTGCCCCTGAAGCTTTCTTT. Protein: CASGQGPAPEAFF.

This clonotype came up many times. The chain carries TRBV29-1 and TRBJ2-1; 8 bases match TRBD2. This CDR3 comprises 16 residues. Germline V gives CDR1 SQVTM, CDR2 ANQGSEA. The junction had 9 bases not matched to a gene; V was cut back by 5 bases and J by 0 bases. The CDR3 here is CSVIGKRGSSYNEQFF. CDR3 nucleotides: TGCAGCGTTATAGGGAAGCGGGGGAGCTCCTACAATGAGCAGTTCTTC.

Many counts were recorded for this clonotype. The gene calls are TRBV13 and TRBJ1-2; no clear D. Trimming cost V 1 base and J 4 bases, with 4 bases left between them. The CDR3 spans 12 residues. Germline V gene sequence: CDR1 PRHDT, CDR2 FYEKMQ (reference sequence). The CDR3 spells CASSLERYGYTF. In DNA form, the CDR3 reads TGTGCCAGCAGCTTAGAGCGCTATGGCTACACCTTC.

With regard to this clonotype: A much larger clonotype is one base distant, so this may be a read error. DNA of the CDR3: TGTGCCAGCAGCTGGGCTAACGACACAGATACGCAGTATTTT. Protein product: CASSWANDTDTQYF. This sequence joins TRBV7-9 and TRBJ2-3; D remains unclear. Looked up from germline, CDR1 is SEHNR and CDR2 is FQNEAQ (reference sequence). V was shortened by 4 bases and J by 2 bases, with 10 bases between the two germline ends. The CDR3 has 14 residues.

This clonotype has more than one count but fewer than ten. J is TRBJ1-4 and V is TRBV4-3; D is ambiguous. Trimming cost V 0 bases and J 0 bases, with 11 bases left between them. The CDR3 runs to 17 residues. CDR1 is LGHNA and CDR2 is YSLEER in the germline V gene. The CDR3 DNA follows: TGCGCCAGCAGCCAAGATCTGGCCGGAGCAACTAATGAAAAACTGTTTTTT. Encoded protein: CASSQDLAGATNEKLFF.

The rearrangement links TRBV4-1 to TRBJ2-3; D is unclear. V lost 0 bases and J lost 7, with 17 bases in between. The CDR3 runs to 16 residues. Germline V lookup: CDR1 MGHRA, CDR2 YSYEKL. CDR3 protein: CASSQESQDTLHTQYF. The CDR3, as DNA: TGCGCCAGCAGCCAAGAATCCCAAGACACCCTCCATACGCAGTATTTT.

At least ten counts were recorded for this clonotype. This chain uses TRBV7-2 with TRBJ2-1, with a tentative D call TRBD2 (6 bases). The V and J ends lost 4 bases and 5 bases respectively, with 18 bases between them. The germline V gene encodes CDR1 SGHTA and CDR2 FQGNSA. This CDR3 comprises 16 residues. The CDR3 reads CASSSGGSWTDNEQFF. The CDR3 bases are TGTGCCAGCAGCTCAGGAGGGTCTTGGACGGACAATGAGCAGTTCTTC. Drawing the rest from reference TRBV7-2 and TRBJ2-1, the complete variable domain is GAGVSQSPSNKVTEKGKDVELRCDPISGHTALYWYRQSLGQGLEFLIYFQGNSAPDKSGLPSDRFSAERTGGSVSTLTIQRTQQEDSAVYLCASSSGGSWTDNEQFFGPGTRLTVL.

This clonotype has at least ten counts. The rearrangement joins TRBV6-6 to TRBJ2-3; perhaps TRBD2 as D (6 bases). Trimming cost V 10 bases and J 4 bases, with 15 bases left between them. This CDR3 contains 13 residues. Per germline, CDR1 MNHNY and CDR2 SVGAGI (reference sequence). CDR3 amino acids: CATRDSLADTQYF. The DNA of the CDR3 is TGTGCCACCCGGGACTCATTGGCAGATACGCAGTATTTT.

Worth noting for this clonotype: Just one base apart from a much larger clone, this may be a read error. Likely a read error: the CDR3 ends without its conserved phenylalanine or tryptophan. V usage is TRBV19 and J usage is TRBJ2-1, with D perhaps TRBD1 or TRBD2 (6 bases each). Germline CDR1 is LNHDA and CDR2 is SQIVND (reference sequence). The CDR3 extends over 11 amino acids. V lost 7 bases and J lost 10, with 11 bases in between. CDR3 protein: CASIGGREQFL. The CDR3 region has the DNA TGTGCCAGTATAGGGGGGCGGGAGCAGTTCCTC.

This clonotype has a count of ten or more. The chain couples TRBV7-9 to TRBJ2-7; 9 bases fit TRBD1. The CDR3 contains 15 residues. The V gene's germline CDR1 is SEHNR and CDR2 FQNEAQ (reference sequence). The V gene end was trimmed by 4 bases and the J gene end by 9 bases; junction bases not matched to a gene: 13. The CDR3 region has the DNA TGTGCCAGCAGCTCCACCGGGACAGGGACCGAAGGGCAGTACTTC. This translates into CASSSTGTGTEGQYF. Complete variable domain (other parts from reference TRBV7-9 and TRBJ2-7): DTGVSQNPRHKITKRGQNVTFRCDPISEHNRLYWYRQTLGQGPEFLTYFQNEAQLEKSRLLSDRFSAERPKGSFSTLEIQRTEQGDSAMYLCASSSTGTGTEGQYFGPGTRLTVT.

This clonotype was seen at least ten times. The chain combines TRBV12-3 or TRBV12-4 with TRBJ1-5; D is ambiguous. This CDR3 is 14 amino acids long. Trimming pared 4 bases from V and 0 bases from J, leaving 7 bases between. CDR3 DNA: TGTGCCAGCAGTTCAGGATATAGCAATCAGCCCCAGCATTTT. The encoded protein is CASSSGYSNQPQHF.

This clonotype appeared many times. The V and J genes are TRBV6-2 or TRBV6-3 and TRBJ2-3, with 13 bases fitting TRBD2. This CDR3 spans 15 amino acids. The germline CDR1 and CDR2 sequences are MNHEY and SVGEGT. Trimming removed 5 bases from V and 6 bases from J; junction bases left unmatched: 5. The CDR3, as DNA: TGTGCCAGCAGTCAGACTAGCGGGGGGATGGATACGCAGTATTTT. This gives the protein CASSQTSGGMDTQYF.